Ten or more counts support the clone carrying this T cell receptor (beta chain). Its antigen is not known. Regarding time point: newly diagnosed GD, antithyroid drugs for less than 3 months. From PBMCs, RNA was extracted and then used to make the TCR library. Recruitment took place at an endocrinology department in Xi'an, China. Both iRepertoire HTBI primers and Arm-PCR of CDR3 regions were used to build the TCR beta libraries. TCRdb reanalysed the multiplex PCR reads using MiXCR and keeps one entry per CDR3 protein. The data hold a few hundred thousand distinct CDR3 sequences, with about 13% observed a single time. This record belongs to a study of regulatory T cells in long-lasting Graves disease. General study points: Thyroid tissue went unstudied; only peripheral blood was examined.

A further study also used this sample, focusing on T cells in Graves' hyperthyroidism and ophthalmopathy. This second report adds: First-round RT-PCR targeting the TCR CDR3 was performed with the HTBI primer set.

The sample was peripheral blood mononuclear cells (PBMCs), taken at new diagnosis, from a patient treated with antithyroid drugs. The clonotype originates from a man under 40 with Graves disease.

The CDR3, as DNA: TGTGCCAGCAGTTATTACGGCAAAGAGACCCAGTACTTC. It specifies CASSYYGKETQYF. This rearrangement joins TRBV6-5 to TRBJ2-5; no firm D call. The CDR3 extends over 13 amino acids. CDR1 and CDR2 from the germline V gene are MNHEY and SVGAGI. Trimming removed 3 bases from V and 3 bases from J, with 8 bases in between.